These 8 T cell receptor beta chains share one sample of origin, sequenced in a study of graft-versus-host responses after intestinal transplantation. Generated by immunoSEQ multiplex PCR, the TCRdb table keeps only in-frame clones and is missing some. The table records about 130,000 clones, 92% of them present only once. The antigens these receptors bind are not known. This specimen was unstimulated CD4+ T cells sorted from spleen or lymph node cells, taken before intestinal transplant. These receptors all stem from a human donor who received an intestinal transplant.

This chain connects TRBV7-2 to TRBJ2-2, with D unclear. With 2 bases removed from V and 1 base from J, the gap between germline ends came to 8 bases. Germline lookup yields CDR1 SGHTA and CDR2 FQGNSA. CDR3 length: 15 amino acids. The CDR3 DNA reads TGTGCCAGCAGCTTAAATATGGGGAACACCGGGGAGCTGTTTTTT. Encoded protein: CASSLNMGNTGELFF.

The chain combines TRBV19 with TRBJ2-4, with D possibly matching TRBD2 (6 bases). The V gene's germline CDR1 is LNHDA and CDR2 SQIVND (reference sequence). The CDR3 has 16 residues. V lost 5 bases and J lost 0, with 14 bases in between. CDR3 DNA: TGTGCCAGTAGTCCCGCGGGACGTGTAGCCAAAAACATTCAGTACTTC. Its translation: CASSPAGRVAKNIQYF.

V usage is TRBV27 and J usage is TRBJ1-1; 8 bases are a match to TRBD1. The CDR3 loop spans 13 amino acids. CDR1 and CDR2 from the germline V gene are MNHEY and SMNVEV (reference sequence). The ends lost 5 bases at V and 3 bases at J; junction bases unmatched: 2. The CDR3 nucleotides are TGTGCCAGCAGTCACAGGGGGGACACTGAAGCTTTCTTT. It codes for CASSHRGDTEAFF.

The CDR3 loop reads CASTPGATLGEQYF. CDR3 in DNA: TGCGCCAGCACACCGGGCGCCACCTTGGGCGAGCAGTACTTC. This sequence joins TRBV5-1 and TRBJ2-7; D unresolved. With 6 bases removed from V and 6 bases from J, the gap between germline ends came to 19 bases. The germline V gene has CDR1 SGHRS and CDR2 YFSETQ. The CDR3 is 14 amino acids.

CDR3 sequence: CASSLGTGTSLRTGELFF. The CDR3 DNA follows: TGCGCCAGCAGCTTGGGGACCGGGACTAGCTTGAGGACCGGGGAGCTGTTTTTT. The chain uses TRBV5-1 and TRBJ2-2, with 9 bases matching TRBD2. J lost 5 bases, V lost 0 bases, and 11 bases had no gene match. CDR1 and CDR2 (germline): SGHRS, YFSETQ. This CDR3 has 18 amino acids.

The chain employs TRBV19 and TRBJ2-5; 16 bases line up with TRBD2. The CDR3 runs 21 residues. The V gene's germline CDR1 is LNHDA and CDR2 SQIVND (reference sequence). Trimming cost V 7 bases and J 5 bases; bases outside gene matches: 22. For the CDR3, the DNA is TGTGCCAGTAATAGCGGACAGGGGCGCGGGACTAGCGGGAGGGCCCGTGAGACCCAGTACTTC. It specifies CASNSGQGRGTSGRARETQYF. Full variable domain (outside the CDR3, taken from reference TRBV19 and TRBJ2-5): DGGITQSPKYLFRKEGQNVTLSCEQNLNHDAMYWYRQDPGQGLRLIYYSQIVNDFQKGDIAEGYSVSREKKESFPLTVTSAQKNPTAFYLCASNSGQGRGTSGRARETQYFGPGTRLLVL.

The chain employs TRBV2 and TRBJ1-2; TRBD1 is a possible D gene (5 bases). Trimming removed 6 bases from V and 8 bases from J, with 16 bases in between. In germline, CDR1 is SNHLY, CDR2 FYNNEI. The CDR3 totals 13 residues. The CDR3 nucleotides read TGTGCCAGCAGAGAAAGCAGGGAGGACGGCTACACCTTC. Translation gives CASRESREDGYTF.

This clone was counted a few times. The genes are TRBV7-8 and TRBJ2-5; the D gene is possibly TRBD2 (6 bases). The CDR3 sequence is 15 residues long. CDR1 is SGHVS and CDR2 is FQNEAQ in the germline V gene. Trimming stripped 6 bases from V and 2 bases from J, with 16 bases between. The CDR3 sequence is CASRSGREAQETQYF. The CDR3, as DNA: TGTGCCAGCAGGTCCGGCAGGGAGGCACAAGAGACCCAGTACTTC.